The entry that follows covers one T cell receptor (beta chain) sequence. The table came from immunoSEQ multiplex PCR; TCRdb's copy has only in-frame clones and leaves some out. The sample includes 110,000 or so clones, under 95% of them seen just once. These data are taken from a study of T cells after somatic rescue of genetic block. Trimming took 5 bases from V and 4 from J, leaving 11 bases between them. This CDR3 comprises 14 residues. Germline V CDR1 and CDR2: LNHDA, SQIVND (reference sequence). Material for sequencing was peripheral blood mononuclear cells (PBMCs). The chain recombines TRBV19 with TRBJ2-2, with a possible D match to TRBD2 (5 bases). This TCR was recovered from a woman aged 18-29 years. CDR3 region: CASSVRGGTGELFF. The CDR3 bases are TGTGCCAGTAGTGTCCGAGGAGGCACCGGGGAGCTGTTTTTT. Full variable domain (outside the CDR3, taken from reference TRBV19 and TRBJ2-2): DGGITQSPKYLFRKEGQNVTLSCEQNLNHDAMYWYRQDPGQGLRLIYYSQIVNDFQKGDIAEGYSVSREKKESFPLTVTSAQKNPTAFYLCASSVRGGTGELFFGEGSRLTVL.